The T cell receptor (beta chain) under discussion was sequenced for a study of cytomegalovirus exposure and HLA in healthy donors. Study results and caveats: Researchers reported that a few CMV-associated chains were confirmed in vitro as CMV antigen-specific.

The PCR made use of 60 Vbeta and 13 Jbeta primers. The protocol was immunoSEQ multiplex PCR, while the TCRdb copy is restricted to in-frame clones and leaves out a portion. The table lists approximately 160,000 clones, 77% of them singletons. As to this clone: Its matching antigen is unknown.

In germline, CDR1 is LNHDA, CDR2 SQIVND (reference sequence). J lost 4 bases, V lost 7 bases, and 12 bases had no gene match. The CDR3 contains 15 residues. The rearrangement uses TRBV19 and TRBJ1-1, with 7 bases identical to TRBD1. The receptor's source is a woman aged 25 to 39 in good health and CMV-seronegative. The sequenced sample was PBMCs. For the CDR3, the DNA is TGTGCCAGTAAAACCAGGGGGTCTTGGGGCACTGAAGCTTTCTTT. It translates to CASKTRGSWGTEAFF.